This T cell receptor beta chain was identified in a study of beta chain features in type 1 diabetes. On average, the one heparinised blood draw given by each donor was approximately 120 mL. Expressed TCRB transcripts were sequenced, since all the RNA that had been isolated was reverse transcribed. The repertoire was sequenced with immunoSEQ multiplex PCR; TCRdb's copy has only in-frame clones and lacks some. This table has 300,000 to 400,000 clones, roughly 12% appearing once. Germline values: CDR1 SGDLS, CDR2 YYNGEE. This CDR3 contains 17 residues. The J segment lost 8 bases and the V segment lost 2 bases, leaving 17 bases of the junction unmatched.

The receptor was isolated from a young man in good health. The chain combines TRBV9 with TRBJ2-3; 7 bases match TRBD2. The sequenced sample was naive CD4+ T cells from blood. CDR3 loop: CASSVSLRDVGGGTQYF. CDR3 DNA: TGTGCCAGCAGCGTCTCTCTACGGGACGTCGGCGGGGGTACGCAGTATTTT. Combining the CDR3 with reference TRBV9 and TRBJ2-3 gives the whole variable domain DSGVTQTPKHLITATGQRVTLRCSPRSGDLSVYWYQQSLDQGLQFLIQYYNGEERAKGNILERFSAQQFPDLHSELNLSSLELGDSALYFCASSVSLRDVGGGTQYFGPGTRLTVL.